This TCR beta chain emerged from a study of PD-1 blockade in mismatch repair-deficient tumors listed by TCRdb under 2017. With regard to the full study: The trial enrolled 65 to 100 consecutive patients with about a dozen mismatch repair-deficient cancer types between September 2013 and 2016, all previously treated and progressing. Tumor-associated T cell clones in the peripheral blood of patients responding to PD-1 blockade were tracked using deep sequencing of TCR CDR3 regions.

For this clone: Which antigen it targets is not known. No quality values exist for individual bases; no much larger clone is one base distant.

Mismatch repair deficiency in every enrolled patient was established by polymerase chain reaction or immunohistochemistry. A few patients who responded to pembrolizumab therapy underwent TCR sequencing. The phase II trial prospectively evaluated PD-1 blockade with pembrolizumab in advanced mismatch repair-deficient cancers, independent of tissue of origin. Peripheral blood T cell samples were gathered serially, both before PD-1 blockade started and at multiple time points afterward. Blood sampling time points were reported as weeks after the first dose of pembrolizumab. V is cut by 2 bases and J by 5 bases, and the space between the germline ends is 14 bases. Including cysteine and phenylalanine, the CDR3 has 15 amino acids. This entry keeps only the CDR3 DNA: 45 bases, framed from base 1. CDR1 and CDR2 are read off the germline V gene as SGHAT and FQNNGV. What the work shows at the level of the full study, not this receptor alone: Clones residing in the tumor, which were often undetectable in blood before treatment, expanded quickly after pembrolizumab and then contracted, generally before radiologic responses.

Receptor amplification or capture employed the immunoSEQ multiplex PCR assay. TCRdb limited this immuneACCESS table to in-frame rearrangements with V and J called. A share of clones is missing; checked studies link under half to unresolved V genes, and the rest is unexplained. Recorded for this sample are about 38,000 clones; roughly 77% of them occurred a single time. The top ten clones comprise over 20% of the sample. Sample: peripheral blood, taken 4 weeks after starting pembrolizumab. The chain was built from TRBV11-2 and TRBJ2-3, and possibly TRBD2, on 6 matching bases. This TCR derives from an adult with mismatch repair-deficient cancer. In nucleotide form, the sequence is TGTGCCAGCAGCTTACGGGGGTGGGAAGAAGATACGCAGTATTTT. Its product reads: CASSLRGWEEDTQYF. The entire variable domain, with the stretches around the CDR3 drawn from the reference TRBV11-2 and TRBJ2-3 proteins, is EAGVAQSPRYKIIEKRQSVAFWCNPISGHATLYWYQQILGQGPKLLIQFQNNGVVDDSQLPKDRFSAERLKGVDSTLKIQPAKLEDSAVYLCASSLRGWEEDTQYFGPGTRLTVL.